Many counts were recorded for the clone carrying this TCR beta chain. Participants' reported clinical history set cohort assignment. This sample was taken from a study of blood T cell repertoires in COVID-19. Study context: Italy, Spain and the United States were the sources of the convalescent and acute COVID-19 samples. The cDNA or gDNA used as material had been derived from T cells, B-cell-depleted T cells, or PBMCs.

There are 14 residues in the CDR3. The germline V and J ends were trimmed by 1 base and 8 bases, with 11 bases remaining between them. Germline V gene sequence: CDR1 SGHTA, CDR2 FQGNSA. TCRdb's copy holds only in-frame clones and misses some; the assay was immunoSEQ multiplex PCR. The sample yields 200,000 to 250,000 clones, roughly 84% seen once. The sequencing input was PBMCs or T cells enriched from blood (not recorded which). The clonotype originates from a woman aged 40 to 49 who had recovered from COVID-19. The chain links TRBV7-2 to TRBJ2-2; possible D gene TRBD2, 5 bases. The CDR3 sequence: CASSLDRAGGELFF. The CDR3 coding sequence is TGTGCCAGCAGCTTAGATCGGGCGGGTGGGGAGCTGTTTTTT.